The 11 T cell receptor beta chains listed next were all sequenced from one sample in a study of blood T cell repertoires in COVID-19. The repertoire was sequenced with immunoSEQ multiplex PCR; TCRdb's copy has only in-frame clones and lacks some. The sample lists about 140,000 clones; roughly 90% were seen once. The sequencing sample was made of peripheral blood. These receptors were obtained from a human donor with COVID-19, enrolled during active disease. The donor label of this sample is uncertain.

V and J are TRBV7-9 and TRBJ1-2; 9 bases match TRBD1. This CDR3 is built from 15 residues. Trimming took 5 bases from V and 3 from J; bases not matched to a gene: 7. Looked up from germline, CDR1 is SEHNR and CDR2 is FQNEAQ (reference sequence). In nucleotides, the CDR3 is TGTGCCAGCAGCCCGGCCACAGGGGGCTACTATGGCTACACCTTC. It codes for CASSPATGGYYGYTF.

V gene TRBV24-1 combines with J gene TRBJ2-1; 8 nucleotides match TRBD1. CDR1 is KGHDR and CDR2 is SFDVKD in the germline V gene. Unmatched junction bases numbered 4, after V lost 4 bases and J lost 0 bases. The CDR3 length is 16 residues. DNA for the CDR3: TGTGCCACCAGTGACCCTGGACAGGGCTCCTACAATGAGCAGTTCTTC. Amino acid sequence: CATSDPGQGSYNEQFF.

This clone was detected once. This chain connects TRBV6-5 to TRBJ2-3; D ambiguous. CDR3 length: 13 residues. Germline lookup yields CDR1 MNHEY and CDR2 SVGAGI. V lost 0 bases and J 5 bases, leaving 6 bases between the germline ends. Written as DNA, the CDR3 is TGTGCCAGCAGTTACTCGTCCGGAGATACGCAGTATTTT. It encodes CASSYSSGDTQYF.

The genes are TRBV7-6 and TRBJ1-3; D not certain. Trimming took off 2 bases at V and 3 bases at J, with 11 bases between the two ends. This CDR3 is 15 amino acids long. Germline lookup yields CDR1 SGHVS and CDR2 FNYEAQ. CDR3 residues: CASSLPEGYGNTIYF. In nucleotides, the CDR3 is TGTGCCAGCAGCTTACCGGAGGGTTATGGAAACACCATATATTTT.

The chain joins TRBV30 to TRBJ2-2; TRBD1 agrees at 7 bases. Germline V CDR1 and CDR2: GTSNPN, SVGIG (reference sequence). V was pared by 3 bases and J by 8 bases, with 6 bases of the junction left unmatched. This CDR3 is built from 13 residues. CDR3 in DNA: TGTGCCTGGAGCACAGGGGTAGGGGGGGAGCTGTTTTTT. The encoded protein is CAWSTGVGGELFF.

This chain joins TRBV28 and TRBJ1-1, with a tentative D call TRBD1 (6 bases). From germline, CDR1 is MDHEN and CDR2 SYDVKM. Trimming pared 6 bases from V and 4 bases from J, leaving 18 bases between. This CDR3 region has 15 residues. Here the CDR3 reads CASRGGERQATEAFF. The DNA of the CDR3 is TGTGCCAGCAGGGGTGGCGAAAGACAGGCCACTGAAGCTTTCTTT.

V is TRBV19 and J is TRBJ2-3, with D perhaps TRBD2 (5 bases). Trimming shortened V by 3 bases and J by 0 bases, and 13 bases separated the two germline ends. Germline V lookup: CDR1 LNHDA, CDR2 SQIVND (reference sequence). The CDR3 extends over 16 amino acids. The chain's CDR3 is CASSITTGISTDTQYF. CDR3 DNA: TGTGCCAGTAGTATTACTACGGGGATTAGCACAGATACGCAGTATTTT.

The V gene is TRBV19, the J gene TRBJ2-2; D unclear. The CDR3 is 14 residues long. Trimming removed 3 bases from V and 5 bases from J, with 10 bases in between. Germline values: CDR1 LNHDA, CDR2 SQIVND (reference sequence). CDR3 sequence reads: CASSIGYFTGELFF. The CDR3 DNA reads TGTGCCAGTAGTATCGGGTATTTTACCGGGGAGCTGTTTTTT.

The rearrangement joins TRBV5-4 to TRBJ2-1, with 13 bases that match TRBD2. The CDR3 is 16 amino acids. Germline V gives CDR1 SGHNT, CDR2 YYREEE (reference sequence). The trim removed 2 bases at V and 2 bases at J, leaving 1 base unmatched. The CDR3 sequence: CASSFGTSGTYNEQFF. CDR3 nucleotides: TGTGCCAGCAGCTTTGGGACTAGCGGGACCTACAATGAGCAGTTCTTC.

V gene TRBV6-6 combines with J gene TRBJ1-3; D might be TRBD1 (6 bases). This CDR3 has 14 amino acids. Germline CDR1 and CDR2: MNHNY and SVGAGI (reference sequence). V was trimmed by 9 bases and J by 4 bases, leaving 16 bases between them. CDR3 nucleotide sequence: TGTGCCAGTCAGGGGATCCGGTGGGGAAACACCATATATTTT. Residues: CASQGIRWGNTIYF.

This chain links TRBV6-5 with TRBJ1-1; 7 positions match TRBD1. The CDR3 length is 16 residues. Germline assignment: CDR1 MNHEY and CDR2 SVGAGI. The V segment lost 3 bases and the J segment 1 base; nucleotides outside the gene matches: 8. The DNA for the CDR3 is TGTGCCAGCAGTTATCTGGGACAGAGTCCGAACACTGAAGCTTTCTTT. Its translation: CASSYLGQSPNTEAFF.